This TCR beta chain was documented in a study of blood T cells in healthy people across ages. In germline, CDR1 is SGHTA, CDR2 FQGTGA. The junction had 5 bases not matched to a gene; V was cut back by 5 bases and J by 3 bases. This CDR3 contains 15 residues. The second PCR ran roughly 6 to 11 cycles with a sample-barcoded 5' primer and J-beta primers. Tagging of each cDNA molecule was performed by a template-switch adaptor with 12 random nucleotides. TCRdb ran MiXCR on the 5' RACE reads and lists one entry per CDR3 protein. The data contain around 800,000 distinct CDR3 sequences, roughly 25% of them singletons. Caucasian individuals from Russia who were healthy and aged 6 to 90 acted as donors. This clonotype was counted only a few times. The same data also contributed to another study, on T cells of mothers and their children.

The sequence was collected from a boy aged 5-17 years in good health. Sequenced input: blood. This chain connects TRBV7-3 to TRBJ2-3; 10 nucleotides align to TRBD2. CDR3 sequence: CASSQRGGVTDTQYF. The CDR3 DNA is TGTGCCAGCAGCCAGCGGGGGGGCGTAACAGATACGCAGTATTTT.